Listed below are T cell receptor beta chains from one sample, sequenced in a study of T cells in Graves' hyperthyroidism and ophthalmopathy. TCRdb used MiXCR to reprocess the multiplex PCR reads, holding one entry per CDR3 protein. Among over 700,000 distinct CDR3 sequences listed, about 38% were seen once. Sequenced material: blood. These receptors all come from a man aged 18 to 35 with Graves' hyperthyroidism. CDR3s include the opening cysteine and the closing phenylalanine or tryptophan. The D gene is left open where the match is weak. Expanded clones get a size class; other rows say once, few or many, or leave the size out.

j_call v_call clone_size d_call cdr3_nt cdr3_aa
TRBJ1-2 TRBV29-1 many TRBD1 TGCAGCGTGACCGGACAGGACAAAACCCCCTATGGCTACACCTTC CSVTGQDKTPYGYTF
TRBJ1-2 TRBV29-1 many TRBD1 TGCAGCGCTGGGACAGCGGATAACTATGGCTACACCTTC CSAGTADNYGYTF
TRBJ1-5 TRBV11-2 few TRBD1 TGTGCCAGCAGCGTACCGGGACAGGGGCAGCCCCAGCATTTT CASSVPGQGQPQHF
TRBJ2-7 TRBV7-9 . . TGTGCCAGCAGCCTGGGCTTATTCTCCTACGAGCAGTACTTC CASSLGLFSYEQYF
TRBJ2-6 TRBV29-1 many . TGCAGCGTTGAAGTATGGGGGGGCATCTCTGGGGCCAACGTCCTGACTTTC CSVEVWGGISGANVLTF
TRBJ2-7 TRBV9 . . TGTGCCAGCAGTTATGGACAGTACTACGAGCAGTACTTC CASSYGQYYEQYF
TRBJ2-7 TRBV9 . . TGTGCCAGCAGCCAGGGTCAGGGAGACCCCGAGCAGTACTTC CASSQGQGDPEQYF
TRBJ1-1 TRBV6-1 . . TGTGCCAGCAGTGAGTCGAAAGAAGCTTTCTTT CASSESKEAFF
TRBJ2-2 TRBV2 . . TGTGCCAGCATAGGCCCCAGCCCTTACACCGGGGAGCTGTTTTTT CASIGPSPYTGELFF
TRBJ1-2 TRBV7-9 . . TGTGCCAGCAGTTTAGACCCTATCGTGGGTGGCTACACCTTC CASSLDPIVGGYTF
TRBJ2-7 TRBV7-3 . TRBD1 TGTGCCAGCAGCTTGACAGGGAACCACGAGCAGTACTTC CASSLTGNHEQYF
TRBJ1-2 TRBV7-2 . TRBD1 TGTGCCAGCATCAACCCCGGGACAGGGGGCCAGGGCTACACCTTC CASINPGTGGQGYTF
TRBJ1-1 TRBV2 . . TGTGCCAGCAGTTTCCAGGTTAGCACTGAAGCTTTCTTT CASSFQVSTEAFF
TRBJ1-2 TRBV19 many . TGTGCGAGCAACAGCGCTAACTATGGCTACACCTTC CASNSANYGYTF
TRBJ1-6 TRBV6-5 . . TGTGCCAGCAGTGAATCCCGCGTGCCTTCACCCCTCCACTTT CASSESRVPSPLHF
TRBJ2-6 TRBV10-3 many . TGTGCCATCAGTGATCAGACAGGGAGGGCTGGGGCCAACGTCCTGACTTTC CAISDQTGRAGANVLTF
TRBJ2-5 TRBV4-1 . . TGCGCCAGCAGCCAGTCTCCCTCGGAGACCCAGTACTTC CASSQSPSETQYF
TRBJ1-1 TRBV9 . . TGTGCCATCAGCGCAACAGGACGGGCTGATGCTTTCTTT CAISATGRADAFF
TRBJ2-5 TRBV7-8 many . TGTGCCAGCAGCTTATGGCCAGACCAAGAGACCCAGTACTTC CASSLWPDQETQYF
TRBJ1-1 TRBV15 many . TGTGCCACCAACAGAGAGGCCACCGTGTCGTACTTT CATNREATVSYF
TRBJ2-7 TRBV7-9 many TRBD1 TGTGCCAGCAGCCCACAGGGGAGTCTTGGCGAGCAGTACTTC CASSPQGSLGEQYF
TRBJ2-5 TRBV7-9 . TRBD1 TGTGCCAGCAGTGAGCGGGACAGGGCAGAGACCCAGTACTTC CASSERDRAETQYF
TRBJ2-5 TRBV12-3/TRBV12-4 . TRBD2 TGTGCCAGCAGTTTAGGGGGGGGATCGGTAGAGACCCAGTACTTC CASSLGGGSVETQYF
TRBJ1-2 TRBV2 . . TGTGCCAGCAGTGAAGCCGACAGGTGGGAGGTAACTAACTATGGCTACACCTTC CASSEADRWEVTNYGYTF
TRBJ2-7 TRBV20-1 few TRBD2 TGCAGTGCTAGGGATAGCGGGAGGGCTGACGAGCAGTACTTC CSARDSGRADEQYF
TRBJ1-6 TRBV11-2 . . TGTGCCAGCAGCTTAGAAGTTTACAGGAGCTCACCCCTCCACTTT CASSLEVYRSSPLHF
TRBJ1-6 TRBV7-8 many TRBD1 TGTGCCAGCAGCCGGACAGGGTTTAATTCACCCCTCCACTTT CASSRTGFNSPLHF